This T cell receptor (beta chain) comes out of a study of T cells in localized non-small cell lung cancer. Study-level points and caveats: An association was observed between higher blood T cell density and longer overall survival.

As concerns this clone: Its antigen remains unknown.

The CDR3 loop spans 14 amino acids. Germline V gives CDR1 SGHDT, CDR2 YYEEEE. V gave up 3 bases and J gave up 5 bases, with 14 bases separating them. Here immunoSEQ multiplex PCR was the method, and the copy in TCRdb shows in-frame clones only, minus some. The sample includes roughly 76,000 clones, around 80% of them seen just once. The source was PBMCs, collected before any cancer treatment. The V and J genes are TRBV5-6 and TRBJ2-5; D remains unclear. This receptor was obtained from a man aged 40 to 69 with stage II squamous cell lung carcinoma. The CDR3 DNA reads TGTGCCAGCAGCTCTGCGCTTCGGACGGAGACCCAGTACTTC. Its protein product is CASSSALRTETQYF. Full variable domain (missing parts from reference TRBV5-6 and TRBJ2-5): DAGVTQSPTHLIKTRGQQVTLRCSPKSGHDTVSWYQQALGQGPQFIFQYYEEEERQRGNFPDRFSGHQFPNYSSELNVNALLLGDSALYLCASSSALRTETQYFGPGTRLLVL.